The 9 T cell receptor beta chains in this list originate from one sample, sequenced in a study of cytomegalovirus exposure and HLA in healthy donors. Profiled with immunoSEQ multiplex PCR; TCRdb holds only in-frame clones, not every one. The sample has under 250,000 clones, roughly 87% seen once. The sample was PBMCs. The receptors stem from a woman under 30 in good health and CMV-seropositive.

Here the CDR3 DNA reads TGTGCCAGCTCATCATCTCTAGCGGGATACGAGCAGTACTTC. This sequence encodes CASSSSLAGYEQYF. V gene TRBV18 combines with J gene TRBJ2-7; 9 bases map to TRBD2. The CDR3 loop spans 14 amino acids. CDR1 KGHSH and CDR2 LQKENI come from the germline V gene. V lost 5 bases, J lost 4 bases, and 6 bases stayed unmatched. The full variable domain, with the rest looked up from reference TRBV18 and TRBJ2-7, is NAGVMQNPRHLVRRRGQEARLRCSPMKGHSHVYWYRQLPEEGLKFMVYLQKENIIDESGMPKERFSAEFPKEGPSILRIQQVVRGDSAAYFCASSSSLAGYEQYFGPGTRLTVT.

The J gene is TRBJ2-1, the V gene TRBV7-9; possible D gene TRBD2, 6 bases. The V end was cut by 4 bases, the J end by 0 bases, with 10 bases between. Germline CDR1 is SEHNR and CDR2 is FQNEAQ (reference sequence). CDR3 length: 15 amino acids. CDR3 nucleotide sequence: TGTGCCAGCAGCTCTCCGACTAGCTCCTACAATGAGCAGTTCTTC. Protein: CASSSPTSSYNEQFF.

The chain is built from TRBV5-4 and TRBJ1-2; tentatively, D is TRBD1 (5 bases). There are 15 residues in the CDR3. The germline V gene has CDR1 SGHNT and CDR2 YYREEE (reference sequence). Deletions cut 0 bases from V and 7 bases from J, with 16 bases between. In nucleotides, the CDR3 is TGTGCCAGCAGCTTGGCCGGGCCGGGGGAGGTTGGCTACACCTTC. It translates to CASSLAGPGEVGYTF.

This rearrangement joins TRBV19 to TRBJ1-2; TRBD1 aligns across 8 bases. Losses at the gene ends were 3 bases for V and 3 bases for J; bases not matched to a gene: 9. There are 16 residues in the CDR3. Germline V gene sequence: CDR1 LNHDA, CDR2 SQIVND (reference sequence). CDR3 in DNA: TGTGCCAGTAGTATCCCAGGGGGCGCATACGACTATGGCTACACCTTC. Protein sequence: CASSIPGGAYDYGYTF.

J is TRBJ2-1 and V is TRBV19; 9 nucleotides align to TRBD2. Germline CDR1 is LNHDA and CDR2 is SQIVND (reference sequence). The CDR3 extends over 12 amino acids. Trimming cost V 3 bases and J 14 bases; bases outside gene matches: 5. The CDR3 reads CASSIEGTSKFF. DNA of the CDR3: TGTGCCAGTAGTATTGAAGGGACTAGCAAGTTCTTC.

The chain has TRBV5-1 and TRBJ2-1; TRBD2 is a possible D gene (6 bases). Germline V lookup: CDR1 SGHRS, CDR2 YFSETQ. The ends were cut back, 1 base at V and 2 bases at J, with 10 bases in the middle. The length of the CDR3 is 15 residues. Written as DNA, the CDR3 is TGCGCCAGCAGCTTGATCGAGCGGGCCTACAATGAGCAGTTCTTC. As protein: CASSLIERAYNEQFF.

The chain uses TRBV6-5 and TRBJ1-3; D unclear. Trimming pared 0 bases from V and 7 bases from J, leaving 10 bases between. The CDR3 loop spans 14 amino acids. CDR1 MNHEY and CDR2 SVGAGI come from the germline V gene. Here the CDR3 reads CASSYSPGGNTIYF. In nucleotides, the CDR3 is TGTGCCAGCAGTTACTCGCCCGGCGGGAACACCATATATTTT.

The V gene is TRBV7-3, the J gene TRBJ1-1; 8 bases are a match to TRBD1. The CDR3 totals 15 residues. Germline lookup yields CDR1 SGHTA and CDR2 FQGTGA. Trimming cost V 3 bases and J 1 base; bases outside gene matches: 4. CDR3: CASSFRGLGNTEAFF. The CDR3 nucleotides read TGTGCCAGCAGCTTCAGGGGGCTTGGGAACACTGAAGCTTTCTTT.

The chain is built from TRBV2 and TRBJ2-4, with D possibly TRBD2 on 5 matching bases. Between the trimmed V and J ends, which lost 2 bases and 4 bases, there was a span of 18 bases. Germline V gene lookup returns CDR1 SNHLY and CDR2 FYNNEI. This CDR3 has 17 amino acids. This chain's CDR3 is CASSELLLAEGKNIQYF. CDR3 in DNA: TGTGCCAGCAGTGAATTGCTGCTAGCCGAGGGTAAAAACATTCAGTACTTC. Full variable domain (outside the CDR3, taken from reference TRBV2 and TRBJ2-4): EPEVTQTPSHQVTQMGQEVILRCVPISNHLYFYWYRQILGQKVEFLVSFYNNEISEKSEIFDDQFSVERPDGSNFTLKIRSTKLEDSAMYFCASSELLLAEGKNIQYFGAGTRLSVL.